This TCR beta chain was sequenced in a study of shared clonotypes between healthy human individuals (dated by TCRdb to 2019 to 2021). The study in broad terms: The cohort included three men and a couple of women between 18 and 49 years of age. For each donor, CD4 naive and CD4 memory were each run on three plates, CD8 naive on two plates, and CD8 memory on one plate. To estimate repertoire size and how much clonotype sharing occurs between individuals, the study deeply sequenced the blood TCR repertoires of a handful of healthy adults. To increase sequencing depth and limit assay-specific biases, different laboratories used diverse techniques to prepare libraries and sequence TCR repertoires. Each donor's leukapheresis produced roughly between about 0.85 and 10 billion PBMCs. Broader findings and caveats from the paper: Based on pairwise subsampling, the degree of clonotype sharing among donors was expected to be affected by sequencing depth. Incomplete sequencing was indicated by rarefaction of sorted-subset datasets, despite the large sequencing depth. Clonotypes shared by all four sorted-subset donors showed higher generation probabilities than non-shared clonotypes. Only blood was sampled, and tissue TCR repertoires likely differ from those in blood. Across four donors, about 5% of naive CD4, 3.5% of naive CD8, about 2.3% of memory CD4, and over 0.35% of memory CD8 clonotypes were shared. The small number of donors limited the genetic and exposure-history diversity represented. Naive subsets generally had larger estimated clonotype richness than memory subsets did.

From a lookup of the germline V gene (reference sequence), CDR1 and CDR2 are SGHNT and YYREEE. The CDR3 measures 16 amino acids from cysteine to phenylalanine. This entry keeps only the CDR3 DNA: 48 bases, framed from base 1. For this chain, trimming is 0 bases at the V end and 2 bases at the J end, and the number of junction bases without a gene match is 4. The donors were healthy, HIV-negative adults who had no recently reported acute infections or vaccinations. Only Caucasian adults living in Nashville, Tennessee, USA were represented among the donors. CD4+ T cells were enriched by magnetic negative selection; naive cells were then positively selected on CD45RA, and the negative fraction formed the memory subset. After blood collection by leukapheresis, PBMCs were isolated using Ficoll-Histopaque density gradient centrifugation and then cryopreserved in the vapor phase of liquid nitrogen. Analytical flow cytometry was used to check the purity and quantity of each magnetically sorted T cell population. Genomic DNA was isolated from each sorted fraction and quantified by UV absorbance on a Nanodrop 2000c.

Using the deep immunoSEQ assay, multiplex PCR amplified TCR CDR3 regions from genomic DNA. Extracted genomic DNA from each cell subset was distributed evenly across all wells of several immunoSEQ 96-well plates, and each plate was treated as a replicate. For sorted subsets, roughly 200 ng genomic DNA, equal to about 30,000 T cell genomes, was loaded into each replicate PCR. The purified libraries were quantified using a Qubit 3.0 fluorometer, sized with a Bioanalyzer 2100, and then quantified again using the KAPA Library Quantification kit. Each immunoSEQ 96-well plate was sequenced on its own single-read 150-cycle Illumina NextSeq 550 flow cell. In the paper's pipeline: Because the immunoSEQ output included only junctional sequences and no quality scores, the filtering could not be the same as the filtering used for full-length reads. Sequences were annotated with PyIR, a Python wrapper for IgBLAST v1.9, using IMGT germline references to assign V/J genes and CDR3. Reads were removed for weak V/J assignments (E-value above 1e-6), missing CDR3, stop codons, out-of-frame junctions, or ambiguous translated residues. V3J clonotypes were defined as sequences sharing an identical inferred V gene, J gene, and CDR3 amino acid sequence. Percentage overlap between repertoires was computed as shared unique clonotypes divided by the size of the smaller repertoire. Repertoire richness was assessed with RTK rarefaction, the Chao1 estimator, and Recon v2.1 estimates of unobserved clonotypes. Generation probabilities were computed with OLGA for all TCRbeta clonotypes obtained by the gDNA method from several donors. Imported from immuneACCESS, the table was reduced by TCRdb to in-frame sequences with V and J called. These copies leave out some clones; in studies compared against another copy, an unresolved V gene accounts for under half, and the cause of the remainder is not known. The V and J calls and clone size are taken from that table; D and trimming were inferred from the DNA. This sample lists about 1.5 million clones; roughly 96% were detected once. The top ten hold about 1% of the sample.

On this clone itself: This clone's antigen is unknown. No base quality values were provided; no much bigger clone lies one nucleotide off.

Sequenced sample: naive CD4+ T cells sorted from blood. Read against the paper, the sample's cell subset or site label means: CD45RA+ positively selected. The TCR originated in a man younger than 40 in good health. The V gene is TRBV5-4 and the J gene is TRBJ2-3; TRBD1 matches 9 bases in the middle. CDR3 region: CASSLAGTGSTDTQYF. In nucleotide form, the sequence is TGTGCCAGCAGCTTGGCCGGGACAGGGTCCACAGATACGCAGTATTTT.